This TCR beta chain was captured in a study of CD4+ T cells in melanoma. Whole-study results and caveats: CD8+ T cell, macrophage and B cell function reportedly correlated with neoantigen-specific CD4+ T cells.

A remark on this clone: What it recognizes is unknown.

The V and J ends lost 3 bases and 8 bases respectively, with 16 bases between them. Germline V gene lookup returns CDR1 MDHEN and CDR2 SYDVKM. CDR3 length: 14 residues. This table comes from immunoSEQ multiplex PCR, and its TCRdb copy is limited to in-frame clones, with some not included. This sample carries roughly 50,000 clones, nearly 90% of them seen once, and the ten largest clones take 12%. V gene TRBV28 combines with J gene TRBJ1-2; possibly TRBD1 for D (6 bases). Input material: peripheral blood. This receptor was obtained from a human donor with melanoma. The CDR3 DNA follows: TGTGCCAGCAGTTTTATAGGGGGGTATCGAGGCTACACCTTC. Protein sequence: CASSFIGGYRGYTF.